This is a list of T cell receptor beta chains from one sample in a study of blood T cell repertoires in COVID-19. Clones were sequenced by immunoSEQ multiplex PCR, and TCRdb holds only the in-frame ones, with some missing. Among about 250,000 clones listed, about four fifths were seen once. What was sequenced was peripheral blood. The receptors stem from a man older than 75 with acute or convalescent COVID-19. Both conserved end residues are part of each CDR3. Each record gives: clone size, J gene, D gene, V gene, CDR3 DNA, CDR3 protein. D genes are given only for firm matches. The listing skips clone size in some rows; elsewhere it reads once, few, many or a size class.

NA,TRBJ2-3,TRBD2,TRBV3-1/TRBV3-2,TGTGCCAGCACGGAAAGCGGGACCAGCACAGATACGCAGTATTTT,CASTESGTSTDTQYF
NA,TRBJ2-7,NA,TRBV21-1,TGTGCCAGCAGCACACAGCGGCCTGAGCTTTTCTACGAGCAGTACTTC,CASSTQRPELFYEQYF
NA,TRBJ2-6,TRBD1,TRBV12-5,TGTGCTAGTGGTTTGAGGACAGGGGTCGGTGGGGCCAACGTCCTGACTTTC,CASGLRTGVGGANVLTF
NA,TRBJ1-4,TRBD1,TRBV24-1,TGTGCCACCGGGACAGGACATAGTGAAAAACTGTTTTTT,CATGTGHSEKLFF
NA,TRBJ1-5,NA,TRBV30,TGTGCCTGGAGTGTAAGGCAGGGAGGGCCCCAGCATTTT,CAWSVRQGGPQHF
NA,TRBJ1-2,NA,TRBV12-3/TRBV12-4,TGTGCCAGCAGTTTGGACAGAAACTATGGCTACACCTTC,CASSLDRNYGYTF
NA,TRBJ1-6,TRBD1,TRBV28,TGTGCCAGCAGTACCGGGACAGGGGGCTTGCTTGGTGGATCACCCCTCCACTTT,CASSTGTGGLLGGSPLHF
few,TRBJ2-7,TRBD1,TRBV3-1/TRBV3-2,TGTGCCAGCAGCCAAGAAGGGGGCAGTTGGGTCTTC,CASSQEGGSWVF
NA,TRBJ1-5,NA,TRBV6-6,TGTGCCAGCAGTTACCCGGGATTGACCCCGAATCAGCCCCAGCATTTT,CASSYPGLTPNQPQHF
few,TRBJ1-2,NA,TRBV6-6,TGTGCCAGCAGTCCCTACTTGATGGGCTACACCTTC,CASSPYLMGYTF
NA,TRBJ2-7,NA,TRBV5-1,TGCGCCAGCAATCCGGTCCCTAACTCCTACGAGCAGTACTTC,CASNPVPNSYEQYF
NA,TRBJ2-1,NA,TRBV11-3,TGTGCCAGCAGCTTAGAAGGGACGGGGAGGAGAGGTGAGCAGTTCTTC,CASSLEGTGRRGEQFF
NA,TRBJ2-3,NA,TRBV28,TGTGCCAGCAGTTTAACACCTCGTACGCAGTATTTT,CASSLTPRTQYF
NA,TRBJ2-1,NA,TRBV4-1,TGCGCCAGCAGCCAGGTTATCCCCTCGAGTGAGCAGTTCTTC,CASSQVIPSSEQFF
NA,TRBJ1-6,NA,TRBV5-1,TGCGCCAGCAGCAAGGGGGGGAATTCACCCCTCCACTTT,CASSKGGNSPLHF
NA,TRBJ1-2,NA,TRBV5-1,TGCGCCAGCCACAATGGGGGGGGCTATGGCTACACCTTC,CASHNGGGYGYTF
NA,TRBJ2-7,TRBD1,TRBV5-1,TGCGCCAGCAGTTCCACAGGGGTATCCCCCGAGCAGTACTTC,CASSSTGVSPEQYF
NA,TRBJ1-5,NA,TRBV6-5,TGTGCCAGCACTAGAAATAGAGGGTCTAATCAGCCCCAGCATTTT,CASTRNRGSNQPQHF
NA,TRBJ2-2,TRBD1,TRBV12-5,TGTGCTAGTGGCCGGGACAGCCTGAACACCGGGGAGCTGTTTTTT,CASGRDSLNTGELFF
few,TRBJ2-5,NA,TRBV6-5,TGTGCCAGCAGCCTACCCTCCTTGAAGACCCAGTACTTC,CASSLPSLKTQYF
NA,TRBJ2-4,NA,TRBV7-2,TGTGCCAGCAGCTTAGCGGAGACAGCCTCCAAAAACATTCAGTACTTC,CASSLAETASKNIQYF
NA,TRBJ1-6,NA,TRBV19,TGTGCCAGTAGTGCAAATAACAGGAATTCACCCCTCCACTTT,CASSANNRNSPLHF
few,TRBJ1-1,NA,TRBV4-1,TGCGCCAGCAGCCAAGATCCCGACTTGGGTGGGGCAGACACTGAAGCTTTCTTT,CASSQDPDLGGADTEAFF
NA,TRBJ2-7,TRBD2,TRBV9,TGTGCCAGCAGCGTGGCACTAGCGGGGGGGCCCGAGCAGTACTTC,CASSVALAGGPEQYF
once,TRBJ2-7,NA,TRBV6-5,TGTGCCAGCAGTCTCTACAGGGACACCTACGAGCAGTACTTC,CASSLYRDTYEQYF
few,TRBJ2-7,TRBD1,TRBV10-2,TGCGCCAGCAGGGGGACAGGGGGCTACGAGCAGTACTTC,CASRGTGGYEQYF
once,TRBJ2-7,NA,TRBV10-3,TGTGCCACCCTCTACAGGGGGGGATACGAGCAGTACTTC,CATLYRGGYEQYF
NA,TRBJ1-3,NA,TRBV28,TGTGCCAGCAGTTCCCCGTCGGGGAGGGATCGCTCTGGAAACACCATATATTTT,CASSSPSGRDRSGNTIYF
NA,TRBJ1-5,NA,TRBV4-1,TGCGCCAGCAGCCAAGATCGTAGACAGCCCCAGCATTTT,CASSQDRRQPQHF
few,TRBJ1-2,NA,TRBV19,TGTGCCAGTGGGGTCCGAGGGTCGGGCCTCTATGGCTACACCTTC,CASGVRGSGLYGYTF
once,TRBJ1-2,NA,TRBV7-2,TGTGCCAGCAGTCTCCGTTACTATGGCTACACCTTC,CASSLRYYGYTF
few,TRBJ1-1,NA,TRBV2,TGTGCCAGCAGTTTACGCCGGGACACTGAAGCTTTCTTT,CASSLRRDTEAFF
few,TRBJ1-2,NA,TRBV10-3,TGTGCCATCAGAAGGGAGAGCCTGACTTCTAACTATGGCTACACCTTC,CAIRRESLTSNYGYTF
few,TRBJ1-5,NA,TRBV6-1,TGTGCCAGCAGTGAAGCGCGGTACCAGCGTAATCAGCCCCAGCATTTT,CASSEARYQRNQPQHF
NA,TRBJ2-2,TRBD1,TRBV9,TGTGCCAGCAGCGCGGGGGGACAGGGGGCGCGGAAAGGGGAGCTGTTTTTT,CASSAGGQGARKGELFF
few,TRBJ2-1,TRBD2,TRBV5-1,TGCGCCAGCAGCTTGCCGGGACTAGCTTCGACAAGGAATGAGCAGTTCTTC,CASSLPGLASTRNEQFF
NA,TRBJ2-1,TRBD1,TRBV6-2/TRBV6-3,TGTGCCAGCAGTTACCACTCACAGGGGTTACTTCCTGGGGATGAGCAGTTCTTC,CASSYHSQGLLPGDEQFF